A selection of T cell receptor beta chains follows, all from one sample in a study of cytomegalovirus exposure and HLA in healthy donors. Method: immunoSEQ multiplex PCR; TCRdb's copy keeps in-frame clones and lacks some. The sample holds some 140,000 clones, roughly 74% seen once. The sequencing sample was made of PBMCs. Receptor source: a man aged 18 to 35 in good health and CMV-seronegative. CDR3s include the opening cysteine and the closing phenylalanine or tryptophan. A D gene is named only where the DNA matches it firmly. Size is stated for part of the rows, as once, few or many counts, or as a class when the clone is expanded.

clone size: NA; V gene: TRBV5-4; D gene: NA; J gene: TRBJ2-1; CDR3 protein: CASSYQRGGTEQFF; CDR3 DNA: TGTGCCAGCAGTTATCAGCGCGGGGGCACTGAGCAGTTCTTC
clone size: few; V gene: TRBV29-1; D gene: NA; J gene: TRBJ1-1; CDR3 protein: CSATDGVMNTEAFF; CDR3 DNA: TGCAGCGCGACCGACGGGGTGATGAACACTGAAGCTTTCTTT
clone size: NA; V gene: TRBV11-2; D gene: NA; J gene: TRBJ2-3; CDR3 protein: CASSWGGPTDTQYF; CDR3 DNA: TGTGCCAGCAGCTGGGGGGGGCCCACAGATACGCAGTATTTT
clone size: NA; V gene: TRBV5-6; D gene: NA; J gene: TRBJ1-2; CDR3 protein: CASSLDLSGSGLGYGYTF; CDR3 DNA: TGTGCCAGCAGCTTGGATCTGTCCGGGAGCGGACTTGGGTATGGCTACACCTTC
clone size: NA; V gene: TRBV10-1; D gene: TRBD1; J gene: TRBJ1-1; CDR3 protein: CASSVGDSGGTFF; CDR3 DNA: TGCGCCAGCAGTGTAGGGGACAGCGGTGGGACTTTCTTT
clone size: few; V gene: TRBV5-6; D gene: NA; J gene: TRBJ1-4; CDR3 protein: CASSLLESRGEKLFF; CDR3 DNA: TGTGCCAGCAGCTTGTTAGAGTCAAGGGGGGAAAAACTGTTTTTT
clone size: NA; V gene: TRBV29-1; D gene: TRBD1; J gene: TRBJ1-2; CDR3 protein: CSARQGIYGYTF; CDR3 DNA: TGCAGCGCCAGACAGGGTATCTATGGCTACACCTTC
clone size: few; V gene: TRBV7-8; D gene: NA; J gene: TRBJ2-7; CDR3 protein: CASSQGGEQYF; CDR3 DNA: TGTGCCAGCAGCCAGGGGGGCGAGCAGTACTTC
clone size: NA; V gene: TRBV19; D gene: NA; J gene: TRBJ1-5; CDR3 protein: CASSIPGAGVQPQHF; CDR3 DNA: TGTGCCAGTAGTATCCCAGGGGCAGGGGTTCAGCCCCAGCATTTT
clone size: once; V gene: TRBV7-2; D gene: NA; J gene: TRBJ1-1; CDR3 protein: CASSLFGSEAFF; CDR3 DNA: TGTGCCAGCAGCTTATTCGGGTCAGAAGCTTTCTTT
clone size: NA; V gene: TRBV5-1; D gene: TRBD1; J gene: TRBJ2-3; CDR3 protein: CASGLGQGRRVPDTQYF; CDR3 DNA: TGCGCCAGCGGCCTCGGACAGGGTCGCAGGGTTCCAGATACGCAGTATTTT
clone size: few; V gene: TRBV29-1; D gene: NA; J gene: TRBJ1-5; CDR3 protein: CSVSISNQPQHF; CDR3 DNA: TGCAGCGTTTCCATCAGCAATCAGCCCCAGCATTTT
clone size: NA; V gene: TRBV10-3; D gene: TRBD1; J gene: TRBJ1-1; CDR3 protein: CAISESEGHRGKAEAFF; CDR3 DNA: TGTGCCATCAGTGAGTCGGAAGGTCACAGGGGGAAGGCTGAAGCTTTCTTT
clone size: NA; V gene: TRBV10-3; D gene: TRBD1; J gene: TRBJ1-1; CDR3 protein: CAISERQGVNTEAFF; CDR3 DNA: TGTGCCATCAGTGAGCGTCAGGGGGTGAACACTGAAGCTTTCTTT
clone size: once; V gene: TRBV7-8; D gene: NA; J gene: TRBJ2-1; CDR3 protein: CASSLQGGALSYNEQFF; CDR3 DNA: TGTGCCAGCAGCTTACAAGGGGGGGCCTTGTCCTACAATGAGCAGTTCTTC
clone size: NA; V gene: TRBV27; D gene: NA; J gene: TRBJ2-5; CDR3 protein: CASKFQGQETQYF; CDR3 DNA: TGTGCCAGCAAATTCCAGGGCCAAGAGACCCAGTACTTC
clone size: NA; V gene: TRBV4-1; D gene: NA; J gene: TRBJ1-2; CDR3 protein: CASSLPGFSYGYTF; CDR3 DNA: TGCGCCAGCAGCCTCCCAGGGTTTAGCTATGGCTACACCTTC
clone size: NA; V gene: TRBV11-3; D gene: TRBD1; J gene: TRBJ2-7; CDR3 protein: CASSLDSRQGYEQYF; CDR3 DNA: TGTGCCAGCAGCTTAGATAGTCGACAGGGATACGAGCAGTACTTC
clone size: NA; V gene: TRBV9; D gene: TRBD2; J gene: TRBJ2-1; CDR3 protein: CASSLSGVSYNEQFF; CDR3 DNA: TGTGCCAGCAGCCTTAGCGGGGTGTCCTACAATGAGCAGTTCTTC
clone size: NA; V gene: TRBV2; D gene: TRBD1; J gene: TRBJ1-6; CDR3 protein: CASSEVGGNSPLHF; CDR3 DNA: TGTGCCAGCAGTGAGGTAGGGGGCAATTCACCCCTCCACTTT
clone size: NA; V gene: TRBV5-1; D gene: NA; J gene: TRBJ2-3; CDR3 protein: CASSPRTGDTQYF; CDR3 DNA: TGCGCCAGCAGCCCACGGACGGGGGATACGCAGTATTTT
clone size: NA; V gene: TRBV6-5; D gene: NA; J gene: TRBJ1-6; CDR3 protein: CASSFRGNSPLHF; CDR3 DNA: TGTGCCAGCAGTTTTAGGGGGAATTCACCCCTCCACTTT
clone size: NA; V gene: TRBV5-1; D gene: NA; J gene: TRBJ1-1; CDR3 protein: CASSLGRAPQRSTEAFF; CDR3 DNA: TGCGCCAGCAGCTTGGGCAGGGCACCCCAGAGGAGCACTGAAGCTTTCTTT
clone size: NA; V gene: TRBV5-1; D gene: NA; J gene: TRBJ1-2; CDR3 protein: CASSLGITGRGYGYTF; CDR3 DNA: TGCGCCAGCAGCTTGGGGATTACAGGGCGCGGCTATGGCTACACCTTC
clone size: NA; V gene: TRBV7-2; D gene: TRBD1; J gene: TRBJ1-1; CDR3 protein: CASSKTTGVTEAFF; CDR3 DNA: TGTGCCAGCAGCAAAACCACAGGGGTCACTGAAGCTTTCTTT
clone size: NA; V gene: TRBV18; D gene: NA; J gene: TRBJ2-7; CDR3 protein: CASSPGTAVYEQYF; CDR3 DNA: TGTGCCAGCTCTCCAGGGACTGCCGTCTACGAGCAGTACTTC
clone size: NA; V gene: TRBV4-1; D gene: NA; J gene: TRBJ1-1; CDR3 protein: CASSQDVIFVGTEGSEAFF; CDR3 DNA: TGCGCCAGCAGCCAAGACGTAATCTTCGTTGGTACAGAGGGATCTGAAGCTTTCTTT
clone size: NA; V gene: TRBV5-1; D gene: TRBD2; J gene: TRBJ2-2; CDR3 protein: CASSRGGSTGELFF; CDR3 DNA: TGCGCCAGCAGCCGGGGGGGTTCCACCGGGGAGCTGTTTTTT
clone size: few; V gene: TRBV30; D gene: NA; J gene: TRBJ1-1; CDR3 protein: CAWSVSPRAFF; CDR3 DNA: TGTGCCTGGAGTGTGAGCCCTCGAGCTTTCTTT
clone size: NA; V gene: TRBV4-1; D gene: NA; J gene: TRBJ1-2; CDR3 protein: CASSQEDQGLDNYGYTF; CDR3 DNA: TGCGCCAGCAGCCAAGAGGATCAGGGCCTTGATAACTATGGCTACACCTTC
clone size: NA; V gene: TRBV7-2; D gene: NA; J gene: TRBJ2-7; CDR3 protein: CASSLYRGRGYYEQYF; CDR3 DNA: TGTGCCAGCAGCTTATATAGGGGCAGGGGATACTACGAGCAGTACTTC
clone size: NA; V gene: TRBV30; D gene: NA; J gene: TRBJ2-7; CDR3 protein: CAWGEGGSNYEQYF; CDR3 DNA: TGTGCCTGGGGGGAAGGGGGTTCGAACTACGAGCAGTACTTC
clone size: few; V gene: TRBV28; D gene: NA; J gene: TRBJ1-1; CDR3 protein: CASVGATEAFF; CDR3 DNA: TGTGCCAGTGTAGGGGCCACTGAAGCTTTCTTT
clone size: NA; V gene: TRBV13; D gene: NA; J gene: TRBJ1-1; CDR3 protein: CASSEGVLSGAFF; CDR3 DNA: TGTGCCAGCAGCGAGGGAGTTCTATCGGGCGCTTTCTTT
clone size: NA; V gene: TRBV5-6; D gene: NA; J gene: TRBJ1-1; CDR3 protein: CASSPIGGADTEAFF; CDR3 DNA: TGTGCCAGCAGTCCCATAGGGGGGGCCGACACTGAAGCTTTCTTT
clone size: NA; V gene: TRBV7-2; D gene: TRBD2; J gene: TRBJ2-2; CDR3 protein: CASSRLAGVGTGELFF; CDR3 DNA: TGTGCCAGCAGCCGTCTGGCGGGGGTGGGGACCGGGGAGCTGTTTTTT
clone size: NA; V gene: TRBV5-6; D gene: NA; J gene: TRBJ2-2; CDR3 protein: CASRVRLRQGNTGELFF; CDR3 DNA: TGTGCCAGCAGGGTCCGCTTGAGGCAGGGGAACACCGGGGAGCTGTTTTTT
clone size: NA; V gene: TRBV5-4; D gene: NA; J gene: TRBJ1-1; CDR3 protein: CASSEAASMNTEAFF; CDR3 DNA: TGTGCCAGCTCAGAGGCGGCATCCATGAACACTGAAGCTTTCTTT
clone size: NA; V gene: TRBV6-5; D gene: TRBD1; J gene: TRBJ1-5; CDR3 protein: CASSYRGQRDQPQHF; CDR3 DNA: TGTGCCAGCAGTTACCGGGGACAGAGAGATCAGCCCCAGCATTTT
clone size: NA; V gene: TRBV11-2; D gene: NA; J gene: TRBJ1-6; CDR3 protein: CASSLEKDTSPLHF; CDR3 DNA: TGTGCCAGCAGCTTAGAAAAGGACACTTCACCCCTCCACTTT
clone size: NA; V gene: TRBV4-3; D gene: NA; J gene: TRBJ2-2; CDR3 protein: CASSSSLDTSTGELFF; CDR3 DNA: TGCGCCAGCAGCTCCAGTCTGGACACTTCCACCGGGGAGCTGTTTTTT
clone size: few; V gene: TRBV23-1; D gene: NA; J gene: TRBJ1-5; CDR3 protein: CASSQSRQGRQPQHF; CDR3 DNA: TGCGCCAGCAGTCAATCGAGGCAGGGCCGTCAGCCCCAGCATTTT
clone size: NA; V gene: TRBV7-9; D gene: NA; J gene: TRBJ2-5; CDR3 protein: CASSPGGRGLAETQYF; CDR3 DNA: TGTGCCAGCAGCCCGGGCGGGCGGGGGCTGGCAGAGACCCAGTACTTC
clone size: NA; V gene: TRBV30; D gene: TRBD1; J gene: TRBJ1-6; CDR3 protein: CASTPTKPGTALYNSPLHF; CDR3 DNA: TGTGCCTCGACACCGACCAAACCCGGGACAGCTCTCTATAATTCACCCCTCCACTTT
clone size: once; V gene: TRBV19; D gene: TRBD1; J gene: TRBJ1-6; CDR3 protein: CASSMDRGVNRPLHF; CDR3 DNA: TGTGCCAGTAGTATGGACAGGGGGGTTAATCGGCCCCTCCACTTT
clone size: NA; V gene: TRBV5-6; D gene: NA; J gene: TRBJ2-6; CDR3 protein: CASSIPWSGANGLTF; CDR3 DNA: TGTGCCAGCAGTATTCCTTGGTCTGGGGCCAACGGCCTGACTTTC
clone size: few; V gene: TRBV7-9; D gene: NA; J gene: TRBJ1-2; CDR3 protein: CASSAPQEGYTF; CDR3 DNA: TGTGCCAGCAGCGCCCCACAGGAAGGCTACACCTTC
clone size: NA; V gene: TRBV6-5; D gene: NA; J gene: TRBJ2-2; CDR3 protein: CASSYSGLNTGELFF; CDR3 DNA: TGTGCCAGCAGTTACTCGGGCCTGAACACCGGGGAGCTGTTTTTT
clone size: NA; V gene: TRBV7-8; D gene: NA; J gene: TRBJ1-5; CDR3 protein: CASSLTRPGTSRSNQPQHF; CDR3 DNA: TGTGCCAGCAGCTTGACACGCCCGGGGACATCGCGAAGCAATCAGCCCCAGCATTTT
clone size: NA; V gene: TRBV10-3; D gene: TRBD2; J gene: TRBJ2-5; CDR3 protein: CAHREGPQETQYF; CDR3 DNA: TGTGCCCATCGGGAGGGCCCACAAGAGACCCAGTACTTC
clone size: few; V gene: TRBV6-6; D gene: NA; J gene: TRBJ1-1; CDR3 protein: CASRSGGKKNTEAFF; CDR3 DNA: TGTGCCAGCAGATCGGGGGGTAAAAAGAACACTGAAGCTTTCTTT
clone size: few; V gene: TRBV2; D gene: NA; J gene: TRBJ2-7; CDR3 protein: CASRPQGGTYEQYF; CDR3 DNA: TGTGCCAGCAGGCCGCAAGGGGGTACGTACGAGCAGTACTTC
clone size: NA; V gene: TRBV18; D gene: TRBD1; J gene: TRBJ1-1; CDR3 protein: CASSPGTGFMNTEAFF; CDR3 DNA: TGTGCCAGCTCACCCGGGACAGGCTTCATGAACACTGAAGCTTTCTTT
clone size: few; V gene: TRBV6-1; D gene: NA; J gene: TRBJ1-4; CDR3 protein: CASSVKGEGEKLFF; CDR3 DNA: TGTGCCAGCAGTGTAAAGGGGGAAGGAGAAAAACTGTTTTTT